This paragraph reports one T cell receptor (beta chain). There are 18 residues in the CDR3. The junction had 13 bases not matched to a gene; V was cut back by 4 bases and J by 6 bases. CDR1 MGHRA and CDR2 YSYEKL come from the germline V gene. The data derive from a study of long-term antiretroviral therapy in people with HIV. The authors ran the immunoSEQ assay, v3.0, at survey level. Sequencing was designed to cover roughly 35,000-55,000 T-cell genomes in each sample. The method was immunoSEQ multiplex PCR; TCRdb's version includes in-frame clones alone and lacks a portion of them. Of about 20,000 clones listed, 92% are singletons.

The source is a woman between 50 and 59 years old with HIV. V is TRBV4-1 and J is TRBJ1-6; 9 bases line up with TRBD1. This sample comprised unsorted PBMCs, obtained 4.4 years after starting antiretroviral therapy. In nucleotides, the CDR3 is TGCGCCAGCAGCCGCTTTCCGGGACAGGGCAGTCTTAATTCACCCCTCCACTTT. Protein: CASSRFPGQGSLNSPLHF.